The T cell receptor (beta chain) described here comes from a study of CD8+CD57+ T cells in acquired aplastic anemia. About the research overall: Healthy donor sequencing depth: approximately 9.9 million CD4+, some 12 million CD8+ reads.

Profiling of TCR beta VDJ combinations and CDR3 sequences used genomic DNA as template. TCRdb re-called the reads with MiXCR, one entry per CDR3 protein. This table holds some 82,000 distinct CDR3 sequences, less than 60% found once. V was clipped by 8 bases and J by 5 bases, with 10 bases between them. CDR3 size: 12 residues. The germline V gene encodes CDR1 SGHVS and CDR2 FQNEAQ. This clonotype has ten or more counts. What it binds is unknown. Study findings and constraints: Between patients and controls, 25 to 35 CD8+ CDR3 sequences were found in common. Controls did not differ significantly from patients in CD8+ Simpson's diversity.

The sequence was collected from a human donor in good health, serving as a control. V and J are TRBV7-8 and TRBJ2-1; D gene ambiguous. The sequenced sample was sorted CD4+, CD8+, or CD8+CD57+ T cells (not recorded which) from PBMCs. CDR3 in amino acids: CASGLTNNEQFF. The CDR3 region has the DNA TGTGCCAGCGGGCTCACCAACAATGAGCAGTTCTTC.